Listed below are T cell receptor beta chains from one sample, sequenced in a study of T cells in Graves' hyperthyroidism and ophthalmopathy. TCRdb called the multiplex PCR reads again in MiXCR, with one record for every CDR3 protein. This sample has about 700,000 distinct CDR3 sequences, with 45% found just once. Sequences were obtained from peripheral blood or thyroid tissue (not recorded which). The origin of the receptors is an adult man with Graves' disease, either hyperthyroidism or ophthalmopathy (not recorded which). The CDR3 runs from the conserved cysteine through the conserved F or W. D genes are given only for firm matches. Some rows have no size entry. The others give once, few or many, or a class for an expanded clone.

cdr3_aa,cdr3_nt,clone_size,j_call,v_call,d_call
CASSLYWVGYEQYF,TGTGCCAGCAGCTTGTACTGGGTGGGCTACGAGCAGTACTTC,many,TRBJ2-7,TRBV7-6,-
CASSRQGSYTEAFF,TGTGCCAGCAGTAGACAGGGCTCGTACACTGAAGCTTTCTTT,few,TRBJ1-1,TRBV12-3/TRBV12-4,TRBD1
CASSASGTALDETQYF,TGTGCCAGCAGCGCCTCCGGGACAGCCCTGGACGAGACCCAGTACTTC,few,TRBJ2-5,TRBV9,TRBD1
CASSLAFYGASGEITDTQYF,TGTGCCAGCAGCTTAGCTTTCTATGGTGCTAGCGGGGAAATCACAGATACGCAGTATTTT,-,TRBJ2-3,TRBV7-2,TRBD2
CAPRTDNTEAFF,TGTGCCCCCCGGACGGACAACACTGAAGCTTTCTTT,-,TRBJ1-1,TRBV10-3,-
CASNVDSANHGYTF,TGTGCCAGTAATGTGGACAGCGCTAACCATGGCTACACCTTC,-,TRBJ1-2,TRBV19,-
CASSVSGSPYEQYF,TGTGCCAGCAGTGTTAGCGGGAGTCCCTACGAGCAGTACTTC,few,TRBJ2-7,TRBV7-9,TRBD2
CATSRDRGDSETQYF,TGTGCCACCAGCAGAGATCGAGGGGACTCCGAGACCCAGTACTTC,-,TRBJ2-5,TRBV15,-
CASSEEGGQPQHF,TGTGCCAGCAGTGAGGAGGGTGGTCAGCCCCAGCATTTT,-,TRBJ1-5,TRBV6-6,-
CASNRLAGEHEQYF,TGTGCCAGCAACAGACTAGCGGGGGAACACGAGCAGTACTTC,few,TRBJ2-7,TRBV6-1,TRBD2
CSASPNRGDEKLFF,TGCAGTGCTTCCCCGAATCGCGGCGATGAAAAACTGTTTTTT,few,TRBJ1-4,TRBV20-1,-
CASSQRGQGANYGYTF,TGTGCCAGCAGCCAGAGGGGGCAGGGGGCGAACTATGGCTACACCTTC,few,TRBJ1-2,TRBV9,TRBD1
CSVSSGKPPYEQYF,TGCAGCGTTTCTAGCGGGAAGCCTCCCTACGAGCAGTACTTC,-,TRBJ2-7,TRBV29-1,TRBD2
CASRAGEGENGYTF,TGTGCCAGCAGAGCAGGGGAGGGGGAGAATGGCTACACCTTC,-,TRBJ1-2,TRBV2,-
CSVEFPDRGYGYTF,TGCAGCGTTGAATTCCCAGACAGGGGCTATGGCTACACCTTC,-,TRBJ1-2,TRBV29-1,TRBD1
CASSYGDSYEQYF,TGTGCCAGCAGTTACGGAGACAGTTACGAGCAGTACTTC,many,TRBJ2-7,TRBV10-3,-
CSADRGPTEAFF,TGCAGCGCGGACAGGGGGCCCACTGAAGCTTTCTTT,many,TRBJ1-1,TRBV29-1,TRBD1
CASSQADNGNQPQHF,TGCGCCAGCAGCCAAGCAGACAACGGGAATCAGCCCCAGCATTTT,-,TRBJ1-5,TRBV4-1,-
CASSPYPTGGKTEAFF,TGTGCCAGCAGCCCCTACCCGACAGGGGGAAAGACTGAAGCTTTCTTT,few,TRBJ1-1,TRBV7-9,TRBD1
CASSLIGPGNTGELFF,TGTGCCAGCAGCTTAATAGGCCCGGGAAACACCGGGGAGCTGTTTTTT,few,TRBJ2-2,TRBV7-3,-
CASSISRVTEAFF,TGTGCCAGTAGCATTAGCAGGGTCACTGAAGCTTTCTTT,many,TRBJ1-1,TRBV19,-
CASSLDYSNQPQHF,TGTGCCAGCAGCCTAGACTATAGCAATCAGCCCCAGCATTTT,many,TRBJ1-5,TRBV7-9,-
CASSQSRAGEQYF,TGTGCCAGCAGTCAGTCCAGGGCGGGCGAGCAGTACTTC,many,TRBJ2-7,TRBV12-3/TRBV12-4,-
CASSQALGSGYEQYF,TGTGCCAGCAGCCAGGCATTGGGCAGTGGCTACGAGCAGTACTTC,-,TRBJ2-7,TRBV5-6,-
CSARKHTGAVQVETQYF,TGCAGTGCTAGAAAACACACAGGGGCTGTTCAAGTAGAGACCCAGTACTTC,-,TRBJ2-5,TRBV20-1,TRBD1
CASSSTGTLDTGELFF,TGTGCCAGTAGTTCGACCGGGACCTTAGACACCGGGGAGCTGTTTTTT,-,TRBJ2-2,TRBV19,-
CSAYTPLRGDYNSPLHF,TGCAGTGCCTACACCCCCCTCAGGGGAGACTATAATTCACCCCTCCACTTT,few,TRBJ1-6,TRBV20-1,-
CASSEERWPQHF,TGTGCCAGCAGTGAAGAACGGTGGCCCCAGCATTTT,many,TRBJ1-5,TRBV2,-
CASSHQGVNTEAFF,TGTGCCAGCAGCCACCAGGGCGTGAACACTGAAGCTTTCTTT,many,TRBJ1-1,TRBV7-3,-
CASSFRESEKLFF,TGTGCCAGCAGCTTCCGGGAGTCCGAAAAACTGTTTTTT,-,TRBJ1-4,TRBV7-2,-
CASIPTTGGSTGELFF,TGTGCCAGCATCCCTACGACGGGGGGGAGCACCGGGGAGCTGTTTTTT,once,TRBJ2-2,TRBV12-3/TRBV12-4,TRBD2
CASSAGTGDNQPQHF,TGCGCCAGCAGCGCCGGGACAGGGGACAATCAGCCCCAGCATTTT,few,TRBJ1-5,TRBV5-1,TRBD1
CASSLLAGGTEAFF,TGTGCCAGCAGCTTACTCGCGGGAGGGACTGAAGCTTTCTTT,many,TRBJ1-1,TRBV7-3,-
CASSIAAGSYEQYF,TGTGCCAGTAGTATCGCCGCGGGTAGCTACGAGCAGTACTTC,many,TRBJ2-7,TRBV19,-
CASSLAGAGSSYEQYF,TGCGCCAGCAGCTTGGCCGGCGCGGGGTCTTCCTACGAGCAGTACTTC,-,TRBJ2-7,TRBV5-1,-
CASSLDRRGDGYTF,TGTGCCAGCAGCTTGGACAGGAGGGGGGATGGCTACACCTTC,-,TRBJ1-2,TRBV7-3,TRBD1
CSEDGQGDYGYTF,TGCAGCGAAGACGGACAGGGTGACTATGGCTACACCTTC,-,TRBJ1-2,TRBV29-1,TRBD1
CASRDRIASTYEQYF,TGTGCCAGCAGGGATAGGATAGCCTCCACCTACGAGCAGTACTTC,-,TRBJ2-7,TRBV7-8,-
CAIRLGAGESEAFF,TGTGCCATCAGGTTGGGGGCAGGCGAGTCTGAAGCTTTCTTT,many,TRBJ1-1,TRBV10-3,-
CASTLVPRGSRARTFNEKLFF,TGTGCCAGCACCCTAGTCCCTCGGGGAAGTAGGGCCAGGACGTTTAATGAAAAACTGTTTTTT,-,TRBJ1-4,TRBV2,-
CASSSPRHPEAFF,TGTGCCAGCAGCTCCCCCCGACACCCTGAAGCTTTCTTT,few,TRBJ1-1,TRBV7-9,-
CSVRQGARGANVLTF,TGCAGCGTTAGGCAGGGGGCGCGAGGGGCCAACGTCCTGACTTTC,many,TRBJ2-6,TRBV29-1,TRBD1
CASSLVGYERYF,TGTGCCAGCAGCTTAGTGGGCTACGAGCGGTACTTC,-,TRBJ2-7,TRBV11-2,-
CASSYFLQGGGEAFF,TGCGCCAGCAGCTACTTCCTACAGGGGGGCGGTGAAGCTTTCTTT,few,TRBJ1-1,TRBV5-1,TRBD1
CASSLGGERTTGEKLFF,TGCGCCAGCAGCTTGGGTGGGGAGAGGACGACAGGAGAAAAACTGTTTTTT,-,TRBJ1-4,TRBV5-1,-
CASSLSGATDTEAFF,TGTGCCAGCAGCTTATCAGGGGCTACCGACACTGAAGCTTTCTTT,few,TRBJ1-1,TRBV7-8,-
CASSLKPGQGSQPQHF,TGTGCCAGCAGTCTTAAGCCGGGACAGGGGAGTCAGCCCCAGCATTTT,few,TRBJ1-5,TRBV6-1,TRBD1
CASTNQRNNYGYTF,TGTGCCAGCACCAACCAACGCAATAACTATGGCTACACCTTC,-,TRBJ1-2,TRBV6-5,-
CAISPTESGANVLTF,TGTGCCATCAGTCCTACTGAGTCTGGGGCCAACGTCCTGACTTTC,-,TRBJ2-6,TRBV10-3,-
CASNRFPEDRVNYGYTF,TGTGCCAGTAATAGATTCCCCGAGGACAGGGTGAACTATGGCTACACCTTC,-,TRBJ1-2,TRBV19,TRBD1
CASSSASAANTGELFF,TGTGCCAGCAGCTCAGCATCAGCCGCGAACACCGGGGAGCTGTTTTTT,-,TRBJ2-2,TRBV7-4,-
CSVERGYGYTF,TGCAGCGTTGAAAGGGGCTATGGCTACACCTTC,-,TRBJ1-2,TRBV29-1,-
CVSSEPTGAQETQYF,TGTGTCAGCAGTGAGCCGACCGGGGCCCAAGAGACCCAGTACTTC,-,TRBJ2-5,TRBV2,-
CASSLGGQGANTIYF,TGCGCCAGCAGCTTGGGGGGACAGGGGGCGAACACCATATATTTT,-,TRBJ1-3,TRBV5-1,TRBD1